Included here is one T cell receptor (beta chain) sequence, with context. Assay used: immunoSEQ multiplex PCR; TCRdb lists only in-frame clones, some missing. The sample lists around 93,000 clones, approximately 87% occurring once. Germline assignment: CDR1 KGHSH and CDR2 LQKENI. CDR3 length: 15 amino acids. V was pared by 5 bases and J by 2 bases, with 3 bases of the junction left unmatched. This record comes from a study of OX40 agonist ivuxolimab in advanced cancers. Study-wide context: Patients were dosed with the agonistic anti-OX40 (CD134) antibody ivuxolimab. Previous treatment with anti-PD-1, anti-PD-L1 or anti-CTLA-4 therapy was allowed; about 37% had received some.

Source: CD4+ or CD8+ T cells sorted from blood, taken in a trial of the OX40 agonist ivuxolimab. This TCR was sampled from an adult with an advanced solid tumor such as melanoma, head and neck, liver or kidney cancer. The chain has TRBV18 and TRBJ1-5; 10 bases fit TRBD1. The CDR3 loop reads CASSFGQGGNQPQHF. The CDR3 DNA reads as TGTGCCAGCTCATTCGGACAGGGGGGCAATCAGCCCCAGCATTTT.